These T cell receptor beta chains were read from a single sample in a study of CD4 T cells in relation to SARS-CoV-2 and coronaviruses. Sequencing used immunoSEQ multiplex PCR; TCRdb keeps in-frame clones, though not all of them. Of 20,000 or so clones listed, under 85% are singletons. Their specific antigens are unknown. The specimen was CD4+ T cells from PBMCs, cultured in vitro. All receptors derive from a human donor in good health. CDR3s include the opening cysteine and the closing phenylalanine or tryptophan. D genes are given only for firm matches. Part of the rows lack a size; the others show once, few, many or a class for expanded clones.

V gene: TRBV27; J gene: TRBJ2-1; clone size: -; D gene: -; CDR3 protein: CASSAPPGFSYNEQFF; CDR3 DNA: TGTGCCAGCAGTGCACCACCCGGATTCTCCTACAATGAGCAGTTCTTC
V gene: TRBV14; J gene: TRBJ2-3; clone size: -; D gene: -; CDR3 protein: CASSQAVGSSTDTQYF; CDR3 DNA: TGTGCCAGCAGCCAAGCGGTGGGATCGAGTACAGATACGCAGTATTTT
V gene: TRBV7-6; J gene: TRBJ2-7; clone size: once; D gene: TRBD1; CDR3 protein: CASSLNQGVTYEQYF; CDR3 DNA: TGTGCCAGCAGCTTAAACCAGGGGGTCACCTACGAGCAGTACTTC
V gene: TRBV7-9; J gene: TRBJ2-5; clone size: few; D gene: TRBD1; CDR3 protein: CASSQPGTGRRETQYF; CDR3 DNA: TGTGCCAGCAGCCAGCCCGGGACAGGTCGTCGAGAGACCCAGTACTTC
V gene: TRBV5-1; J gene: TRBJ2-2; clone size: -; D gene: TRBD1; CDR3 protein: CASSPGQGVTGELFF; CDR3 DNA: TGCGCCAGCAGCCCGGGACAGGGAGTCACCGGGGAGCTGTTTTTT
V gene: TRBV7-2; J gene: TRBJ1-2; clone size: -; D gene: -; CDR3 protein: CASSLGPSGSYTF; CDR3 DNA: TGTGCCAGCAGCTTAGGGCCCTCAGGAAGCTACACCTTC
V gene: TRBV7-2; J gene: TRBJ1-5; clone size: once; D gene: -; CDR3 protein: CASSLVAPIGNQPQHF; CDR3 DNA: TGTGCCAGCAGCTTAGTAGCACCCATCGGCAATCAGCCCCAGCATTTT
V gene: TRBV6-6; J gene: TRBJ2-1; clone size: -; D gene: -; CDR3 protein: CASSQGGAINEQFF; CDR3 DNA: TGTGCCAGCAGTCAGGGGGGGGCAATAAATGAGCAGTTCTTC
V gene: TRBV28; J gene: TRBJ1-5; clone size: -; D gene: -; CDR3 protein: CASSFGPDNQPQHF; CDR3 DNA: TGTGCCAGCAGTTTTGGGCCAGACAATCAGCCCCAGCATTTT
V gene: TRBV6-5; J gene: TRBJ2-3; clone size: -; D gene: -; CDR3 protein: CASSWSGVSDTQYF; CDR3 DNA: TGTGCCAGCAGTTGGTCAGGGGTATCAGATACGCAGTATTTT
V gene: TRBV28; J gene: TRBJ1-2; clone size: -; D gene: -; CDR3 protein: CASSLTGDYGYTF; CDR3 DNA: TGTGCCAGCAGTTTAACAGGAGACTATGGCTACACCTTC
V gene: TRBV12-3/TRBV12-4; J gene: TRBJ2-5; clone size: -; D gene: -; CDR3 protein: CASSLAQWETQYF; CDR3 DNA: TGTGCCAGCAGTTTAGCCCAGTGGGAGACCCAGTACTTC
V gene: TRBV3-1/TRBV3-2; J gene: TRBJ2-7; clone size: -; D gene: -; CDR3 protein: CASSRGGEQYF; CDR3 DNA: TGTGCCAGCAGCAGGGGCGGCGAGCAGTACTTC
V gene: TRBV6-5; J gene: TRBJ2-2; clone size: once; D gene: -; CDR3 protein: CASRRGAANTGELFF; CDR3 DNA: TGTGCCAGCAGACGAGGGGCCGCGAACACCGGGGAGCTGTTTTTT
V gene: TRBV27; J gene: TRBJ2-2; clone size: -; D gene: TRBD1; CDR3 protein: CASSSRPGQVKVGELFF; CDR3 DNA: TGTGCCAGCAGTTCCCGACCGGGACAGGTGAAAGTCGGGGAGCTGTTTTTT
V gene: TRBV29-1; J gene: TRBJ2-7; clone size: -; D gene: -; CDR3 protein: CSADGVAGTYEQYF; CDR3 DNA: TGCAGCGCGGACGGGGTTGCAGGGACCTACGAGCAGTACTTC
V gene: TRBV30; J gene: TRBJ2-7; clone size: -; D gene: -; CDR3 protein: CAWRDSYEQYF; CDR3 DNA: TGTGCCTGGAGGGACAGCTACGAGCAGTACTTC
V gene: TRBV20-1; J gene: TRBJ2-5; clone size: -; D gene: -; CDR3 protein: CSASPEETQYF; CDR3 DNA: TGCAGTGCTAGCCCTGAAGAGACCCAGTACTTC
V gene: TRBV18; J gene: TRBJ1-5; clone size: few; D gene: -; CDR3 protein: CASSEGGYSNQPQHF; CDR3 DNA: TGTGCCAGCTCCGAGGGGGGGTATAGCAATCAGCCCCAGCATTTT
V gene: TRBV20-1; J gene: TRBJ1-1; clone size: -; D gene: -; CDR3 protein: CSASTWGENTEAFF; CDR3 DNA: TGCAGTGCTAGTACCTGGGGTGAGAACACTGAAGCTTTCTTT
V gene: TRBV10-1; J gene: TRBJ2-1; clone size: few; D gene: -; CDR3 protein: CASSEPPGGKSYNEQFF; CDR3 DNA: TGCGCCAGCAGTGAGCCCCCAGGCGGGAAGTCCTACAATGAGCAGTTCTTC
V gene: TRBV3-1/TRBV3-2; J gene: TRBJ1-1; clone size: -; D gene: TRBD1; CDR3 protein: CASSLDRTIMNTEAFF; CDR3 DNA: TGTGCCAGCAGTCTGGACAGGACAATAATGAACACTGAAGCTTTCTTT
V gene: TRBV11-3; J gene: TRBJ2-7; clone size: -; D gene: -; CDR3 protein: CASSLAEPSYEQYF; CDR3 DNA: TGTGCCAGCAGCTTAGCAGAGCCCTCCTACGAGCAGTACTTC
V gene: TRBV6-2/TRBV6-3; J gene: TRBJ2-1; clone size: -; D gene: TRBD2; CDR3 protein: CASSSGRASSYNEQFF; CDR3 DNA: TGTGCCAGCAGTAGCGGGAGAGCAAGCTCCTACAATGAGCAGTTCTTC
V gene: TRBV6-1; J gene: TRBJ2-1; clone size: -; D gene: -; CDR3 protein: CASSERKNNEQFF; CDR3 DNA: TGTGCCAGCAGTGAACGGAAAAACAATGAGCAGTTCTTC
V gene: TRBV27; J gene: TRBJ1-1; clone size: -; D gene: -; CDR3 protein: CASSFSSGRDAIDTEAFF; CDR3 DNA: TGTGCCAGCAGTTTTTCGTCGGGTCGTGATGCTATCGACACTGAAGCTTTCTTT
V gene: TRBV19; J gene: TRBJ1-1; clone size: -; D gene: -; CDR3 protein: CASSLRQNTEAFF; CDR3 DNA: TGTGCCAGTAGTTTACGACAGAACACTGAAGCTTTCTTT
V gene: TRBV30; J gene: TRBJ1-2; clone size: -; D gene: -; CDR3 protein: CASRVGHGYTF; CDR3 DNA: TGTGCCTCAAGGGTAGGCCATGGCTACACCTTC
V gene: TRBV6-5; J gene: TRBJ1-1; clone size: -; D gene: -; CDR3 protein: CASRGSVRAFF; CDR3 DNA: TGTGCCAGCAGAGGATCTGTAAGGGCTTTCTTT
V gene: TRBV19; J gene: TRBJ1-6; clone size: few; D gene: -; CDR3 protein: CASGSGNSPLHF; CDR3 DNA: TGTGCCAGTGGGTCAGGGAATTCACCCCTCCACTTT
V gene: TRBV23-1; J gene: TRBJ2-5; clone size: -; D gene: TRBD2; CDR3 protein: CASSQSIRLAGEETQYF; CDR3 DNA: TGCGCCAGCAGTCAATCGATCAGACTAGCGGGAGAAGAGACCCAGTACTTC
V gene: TRBV3-1/TRBV3-2; J gene: TRBJ1-4; clone size: -; D gene: -; CDR3 protein: CASSQDLTGAEKLFF; CDR3 DNA: TGTGCCAGCAGCCAAGATCTGACAGGCGCTGAAAAACTGTTTTTT
V gene: TRBV5-6; J gene: TRBJ2-7; clone size: -; D gene: -; CDR3 protein: CASSLGTLGYEQYF; CDR3 DNA: TGTGCCAGCAGCTTGGGGACTCTGGGCTACGAGCAGTACTTC
V gene: TRBV19; J gene: TRBJ1-5; clone size: few; D gene: -; CDR3 protein: CASSTGINQPQHF; CDR3 DNA: TGTGCCAGTTCCACAGGGATCAATCAGCCCCAGCATTTT
V gene: TRBV11-1; J gene: TRBJ2-7; clone size: -; D gene: TRBD2; CDR3 protein: CASSLWELAGRYEQYF; CDR3 DNA: TGTGCCAGCAGCTTATGGGAACTAGCGGGACGATACGAGCAGTACTTC
V gene: TRBV14; J gene: TRBJ2-7; clone size: few; D gene: -; CDR3 protein: CASSPQLQGHEQYF; CDR3 DNA: TGTGCCAGCAGCCCTCAATTACAGGGCCACGAGCAGTACTTC
V gene: TRBV7-3; J gene: TRBJ2-2; clone size: -; D gene: -; CDR3 protein: CASSSRRGGNTGELFF; CDR3 DNA: TGTGCCAGCAGCTCCCGACGAGGAGGGAACACCGGGGAGCTGTTTTTT
V gene: TRBV7-2; J gene: TRBJ2-5; clone size: -; D gene: -; CDR3 protein: CASSPGGTTETQYF; CDR3 DNA: TGTGCCAGCAGCCCAGGTGGTACTACGGAGACCCAGTACTTC